The T cell receptor beta chain under discussion was sequenced for a study of cytomegalovirus exposure and HLA in healthy donors. The study's findings and limits: Within an earlier analysis, most TCR beta V segments proved productive either about 90% or about 30% of the time. A later analysis found TCR association rates differed by HLA locus, highest for DRB1 and lowest for HLA-C.

Each of the donors was a healthy bone marrow donor. PCR amplification relied on 60 Vbeta primers (plus 13 Jbeta primers). Authors' analysis steps: About 10 million of tens of millions of unique TCR beta chains were shared, per a later count. The method was immunoSEQ multiplex PCR; TCRdb's version includes in-frame clones alone and lacks a portion of them. V, J and clone size derive from that table, while D and trimming were established from the DNA sequence. The sample shows approximately 130,000 clones, around 78% of them seen only once. For this clone: Its antigen is unidentified.

The CDR3 totals 16 residues. Trimming removed 0 bases at V and 0 bases at J, with 13 bases between. From germline, CDR1 is SGDLS and CDR2 YYNGEE. The sample consisted of PBMCs. V is TRBV9 and J is TRBJ2-7; D call uncertain. This TCR derives from a middle-aged woman in good health and CMV-seronegative. CDR3 sequence (DNA): TGTGCCAGCAGCGTAGGGTCTGCGCCGAGCTCCTACGAGCAGTACTTC. Translation gives CASSVGSAPSSYEQYF.